One and the same sample provided the 20 T cell receptor beta chains below, sequenced in a study of beta chain features in type 1 diabetes. Findings and caveats of the study: Shortening of TCRB CDR3s, moderate but significant, appeared in all four CD4+ subsets of Type 1 diabetes patients.

Their specific antigens are unknown. Every isolated RNA sample was fully reverse transcribed, so sequencing captured expressed TCRB transcripts. Profiled with immunoSEQ multiplex PCR; TCRdb holds only in-frame clones, not every one. This sample has roughly 330,000 clones, with about 13% found just once. The sequenced sample was naive CD4+ T cells from blood. The receptors were sampled from a woman under 30 with type 1 diabetes.

This clone showed up just a few times. The chain is built from TRBV18 and TRBJ1-5; D is ambiguous. The CDR3 has 14 amino acids. V was trimmed by 3 bases and J by 0 bases, leaving 6 bases between them. Germline CDR1 reads KGHSH; CDR2 reads LQKENI. CDR3 in DNA: TGTGCCAGCTCACCCCTCGGTAGCAATCAGCCCCAGCATTTT. Its translation: CASSPLGSNQPQHF.

This clone was found a few times. The chain has TRBV7-2 and TRBJ2-5; D gene unclear. The germline V and J ends were trimmed by 5 bases and 2 bases, with 6 bases remaining between them. This CDR3 contains 12 residues. The germline V gene encodes CDR1 SGHTA and CDR2 FQGNSA. The CDR3 DNA reads TGTGCCAGCAGCATTTATCAAGAGACCCAGTACTTC. Translating gives CASSIYQETQYF. The whole variable domain, remainder taken from reference TRBV7-2 and TRBJ2-5, is GAGVSQSPSNKVTEKGKDVELRCDPISGHTALYWYRQSLGQGLEFLIYFQGNSAPDKSGLPSDRFSAERTGGSVSTLTIQRTQQEDSAVYLCASSIYQETQYFGPGTRLLVL.

This chain uses TRBV2 with TRBJ1-2; 10 bases map to TRBD1. J lost 4 bases, V lost 7 bases, and 6 bases had no gene match. Germline values: CDR1 SNHLY, CDR2 FYNNEI. The CDR3 contains 14 residues. In DNA form, the CDR3 reads TGTGCCAGCATCCGGGACAGGGGTGGCTATGGCTACACCTTC. Protein product: CASIRDRGGYGYTF.

Only a few counts were recorded for this clone. Other nucleotide sequences from this sample produce the same CDR3. The gene calls are TRBV30 and TRBJ1-1, with a weak D call TRBD1 (5 bases). CDR3 length: 12 amino acids. Germline lookup yields CDR1 GTSNPN and CDR2 SVGIG (reference sequence). Trimming shortened V by 0 bases and J by 4 bases, and 6 bases separated the two germline ends. CDR3 residues: CAWSVGGTEAFF. The CDR3 bases are TGTGCCTGGAGTGTGGGGGGCACTGAAGCTTTCTTT. The full variable domain, with the rest looked up from reference TRBV30 and TRBJ1-1, is SQTIHQWPATLVQPVGSPLSLECTVEGTSNPNLYWYRQAAGRGLQLLFYSVGIGQISSEVPQNLSASRPQDRQFILSSKKLLLSDSGFYLCAWSVGGTEAFFGQGTRLTVV.

This clone turned up a few times. J is TRBJ2-4 and V is TRBV9, with 8 bases lining up with TRBD1. The CDR3 extends over 15 amino acids. After removal of 6 bases from V and 0 bases from J, the junction contained 5 bases not matched to a gene. Germline loops: CDR1 SGDLS, CDR2 YYNGEE. The CDR3 region has the DNA TGTGCCAGCACTAGTGGGACAGGAGCCAAAAACATTCAGTACTTC. Protein: CASTSGTGAKNIQYF.

This sequence joins TRBV21-1 and TRBJ1-2; the table's D call of TRBD1 was not tested on the DNA. TRBV21-1 counts as a pseudogene. This CDR3 has 21 amino acids. The CDR3 bases are TGTGCCAGCAGCAAAAGCCGTGCGGGACCGAAAGGACAGGGGATTAACTATGGCTACACCTTC. Protein product: CASSKSRAGPKGQGINYGYTF.

Only a few counts were recorded for this clone. This specimen includes other DNA sequences encoding the same CDR3. The V gene is TRBV5-1, the J gene TRBJ1-1, with D possibly matching TRBD1 (5 bases). Germline V lookup: CDR1 SGHRS, CDR2 YFSETQ. The V gene lost 4 bases and the J gene lost 1 base, with 14 bases spanning the gap. The CDR3 extends over 15 amino acids. CDR3 sequence reads: CASSLGGTGNTEAFF. DNA for the CDR3: TGCGCCAGCAGCCTTGGTGGGACTGGGAACACTGAAGCTTTCTTT.

This chain connects TRBV5-4 to TRBJ2-4, with 7 bases matching TRBD1. The CDR3 totals 16 residues. The V segment lost 0 bases and the J segment 0 bases; nucleotides outside the gene matches: 3. CDR1 is SGHNT and CDR2 is YYREEE in the germline V gene (reference sequence). In nucleotides, the CDR3 is TGTGCCAGCAGCTTGGGGGACAGACTAGCCAAAAACATTCAGTACTTC. Protein product: CASSLGDRLAKNIQYF.

The count of this clone is one. J is TRBJ2-2 and V is TRBV7-3, with 7 bases identical to TRBD2. The CDR3 totals 19 residues. The V gene end was trimmed by 3 bases and the J gene end by 4 bases; junction bases not matched to a gene: 17. Germline V gene sequence: CDR1 SGHTA, CDR2 FQGTGA. The CDR3 sequence: CASSFLIPGLVDSTGELFF. The CDR3 DNA reads as TGTGCCAGCAGCTTCCTAATACCCGGACTAGTAGATAGCACCGGGGAGCTGTTTTTT.

This sequence joins TRBV19 and TRBJ1-5; D is unclear. Germline loops: CDR1 LNHDA, CDR2 SQIVND (reference sequence). This CDR3 contains 15 residues. Trimming took 2 bases from V and 2 from J, leaving 10 bases between them. The DNA of the CDR3 is TGTGCCAGTAGTATAACCGGGAGGGGCAATCAGCCCCAGCATTTT. Translation gives CASSITGRGNQPQHF. The entire variable domain, with the rest obtained from reference TRBV19 and TRBJ1-5, is as follows: DGGITQSPKYLFRKEGQNVTLSCEQNLNHDAMYWYRQDPGQGLRLIYYSQIVNDFQKGDIAEGYSVSREKKESFPLTVTSAQKNPTAFYLCASSITGRGNQPQHFGDGTRLSIL.

There are a few counts of this clone. The chain combines TRBV11-2 with TRBJ2-1; the match to TRBD1 covers 11 bases. This CDR3 contains 14 residues. The germline V gene encodes CDR1 SGHAT and CDR2 FQNNGV. The J segment lost 9 bases and the V segment lost 5 bases, leaving 6 bases of the junction unmatched. The CDR3 nucleotides read TGTGCCAGCAGCCCAAGGACAGGGGGCGGTGAGCAGTTCTTC. The encoded protein is CASSPRTGGGEQFF.

The rearrangement uses TRBV5-1 and TRBJ2-3; tentatively, D is TRBD1 (6 bases). V was clipped by 5 bases and J by 2 bases, with 12 bases between them. This CDR3 contains 14 residues. Per germline, CDR1 SGHRS and CDR2 YFSETQ. CDR3: CASRHGQPTDTQYF. The CDR3, as DNA: TGCGCCAGCAGACACGGACAGCCCACAGATACGCAGTATTTT.

This clone turned up a few times. V is TRBV6-1 and J is TRBJ2-6, with TRBD1 matching 7 bases. Germline loops: CDR1 MNHNS, CDR2 SASEGT. Unmatched junction bases numbered 5, after V lost 9 bases and J lost 0 bases. The CDR3 is 15 residues long. The CDR3 DNA follows: TGTGCCAGTAATCGACAGGGCTCTGGGGCCAACGTCCTGACTTTC. This encodes CASNRQGSGANVLTF.

In this sample, this clone turned up a few times. The chain links TRBV5-1 to TRBJ2-7; D ambiguous. Per the germline V gene, CDR1 is SGHRS and CDR2 is YFSETQ. V was pared by 1 base and J by 3 bases, with 8 bases between. CDR3 length: 13 amino acids. As DNA, the CDR3 is TGCGCCAGCAGCTTGTGGAGTAACTACGAGCAGTACTTC. It yields the protein CASSLWSNYEQYF.

In this sample, this clone turned up a few times. This chain joins TRBV18 and TRBJ2-1; 9 bases align to TRBD2. The CDR3 has 16 amino acids. Trimming removed 0 bases from V and 5 bases from J; junction bases left unmatched: 5. In germline, CDR1 is KGHSH, CDR2 LQKENI. The CDR3 region has the DNA TGTGCCAGCTCACCACCTAGCGGGAGTGTCCACAATGAGCAGTTCTTC. Translating gives CASSPPSGSVHNEQFF.

The rearrangement links TRBV19 to TRBJ1-1; possibly TRBD1 for D (5 bases). From germline, CDR1 is LNHDA and CDR2 SQIVND (reference sequence). V was clipped by 6 bases and J by 3 bases, with 8 bases between them. The CDR3 is made up of 12 amino acids. In nucleotides, the CDR3 is TGTGCCAGTAGAGGGGTCGACACTGAAGCTTTCTTT. Translating it yields CASRGVDTEAFF.

This clone was observed a few times. The chain carries TRBV5-1 and TRBJ2-2; maybe TRBD1 (6 bases). This CDR3 has 13 residues. Trimming stripped 2 bases from V and 5 bases from J, with 7 bases between. Germline lookup yields CDR1 SGHRS and CDR2 YFSETQ. The CDR3 DNA follows: TGCGCCAGCAGCTTTGACAGGACCGGGGAGCTGTTTTTT. Translated, it gives CASSFDRTGELFF.

This clone was observed a handful of times. The V call is TRBV11-2, the J call TRBJ1-5; 7 bases are a match to TRBD1. V dropped 3 bases and J dropped 5; count of bases not matched to a gene: 4. CDR1 and CDR2 (germline): SGHAT, FQNNGV. CDR3 length equals 14 residues. This CDR3 reads CASSFDRADQPQHF. The CDR3 nucleotides read TGTGCCAGCAGCTTTGACAGGGCGGATCAGCCCCAGCATTTT. Combining the CDR3 with reference TRBV11-2 and TRBJ1-5 gives the whole variable domain EAGVAQSPRYKIIEKRQSVAFWCNPISGHATLYWYQQILGQGPKLLIQFQNNGVVDDSQLPKDRFSAERLKGVDSTLKIQPAKLEDSAVYLCASSFDRADQPQHFGDGTRLSIL.

This chain connects TRBV5-1 to TRBJ2-5; a possible D gene is TRBD2 (6 bases). V dropped 4 bases and J dropped 3 bases, with 16 bases sitting between them. CDR3 length: 15 residues. CDR1 and CDR2 (germline): SGHRS, YFSETQ. The CDR3 sequence is CASSPGGGGEETQYF. As DNA, the CDR3 is TGCGCCAGCAGCCCCGGGGGAGGAGGGGAAGAGACCCAGTACTTC.

This clone showed up just a few times. This chain joins TRBV29-1 and TRBJ1-2; D not resolved. Germline CDR1 and CDR2: SQVTM and ANQGSEA. The CDR3 sequence is 13 residues long. V gave up 5 bases and J gave up 0 bases, with 10 bases separating them. The CDR3 sequence: CSVHSRPNYGYTF. CDR3 sequence (DNA): TGCAGCGTTCACAGTCGGCCTAACTATGGCTACACCTTC.